This T cell receptor (beta chain) was observed in a study of T cell repertoires in cytomegalovirus infection. Study-wide context: CMV epitopes that were recently identified and HLA-C-restricted were used alongside well-studied HLA-B-restricted ones. Indicated by public TCR beta signatures were CMV infection and matching HLA type.

TCRdb used MiXCR to reprocess the reads, holding one entry per CDR3 protein. The sample records around 710,000 distinct CDR3 sequences, approximately 32% being singletons. Study outcomes and limitations: The cumulative frequency of public TCR beta families identified carriers of CMV plus the relevant HLA. Ex vivo responses were dominated by HLA-C-restricted CMV-specific TCR beta clonotypes.

A word on this clonotype: No antigen is known for it.

The V end was cut by 8 bases, the J end by 0 bases, with 8 bases between. Germline assignment: CDR1 SGHVS and CDR2 FNYEAQ. This CDR3 contains 13 residues. This TCR was sampled from a human donor in good health (CMV status not recorded). Some clones in this sample may be carry-over from other donors' samples. Sequenced here: cultured CD8+ T cells from PBMCs, sampled from culture after CMV antigen stimulation. The genes are TRBV7-6 and TRBJ2-1; no clear D. The CDR3 region is CASAWGSYNEQFF. The CDR3 bases are TGTGCCAGCGCCTGGGGCTCCTACAATGAGCAGTTCTTC.